This TCR beta chain is drawn from a study of cytomegalovirus exposure and HLA in healthy donors. Notes on the study in general: Researchers reported in a later analysis that common viral pathogens appeared linked to several top clusters.

V lost 5 bases and J lost 1, with 8 bases in between. The CDR3 has 13 amino acids. The V gene's germline CDR1 is SEHNR and CDR2 FQNEAQ (reference sequence). Primers for the PCR totalled 60 Vbeta and 13 Jbeta. Assay used: immunoSEQ multiplex PCR; TCRdb lists only in-frame clones, some missing. The sample consists of 95,000 to 120,000 clones, under 80% of them appearing once. Points on this clone: The antigen is not known.

Sequencing input: PBMCs. This sequence joins TRBV7-9 and TRBJ1-1; D is ambiguous. This receptor was taken from a woman aged 40 to 50 in good health and CMV-seropositive. The CDR3 sequence: CASSARWNTEAFF. The CDR3 region has the DNA TGTGCCAGCAGCGCGAGGTGGAACACTGAAGCTTTCTTT.